This T cell receptor beta chain was sequenced for a study of T-cell reconstitution after alpha-beta-depleted transplantation in children. Preparation of the TCRbeta library involved a method that used unique molecular identifiers. MiXCR, applied by TCRdb to the PCR reads, yields one record per CDR3 protein. The sample records about 400,000 distinct CDR3 sequences, more than 10% being singletons. CDR1 is SGHNT and CDR2 is YYREEE in the germline V gene (reference sequence). The CDR3 length is 17 residues. V shed 4 bases and J shed 0 bases, with 19 bases lying between them. The chain uses TRBV5-4 and TRBJ1-1; D ambiguous. Sample: PBMCs, taken from the stem cell graft. The clonotype originates from a human donor who donated a stem cell graft to a child with Fanconi anemia. CDR3 sequence reads: CASSMVGPGRMNTEAFF. The CDR3 coding sequence is TGTGCCAGCAGCATGGTCGGTCCGGGGAGAATGAACACTGAAGCTTTCTTT.